The 3 T cell receptor beta chains in this list originate from one sample, sequenced in a study of shared clonotypes between healthy human individuals. TCRdb keeps only in-frame clones here, not all; method: immunoSEQ multiplex PCR. The table has 650,000 to 750,000 clones, about two thirds seen once. Material: memory CD4+ T cells sorted from blood. Subset in this sample: CD45RA-negative fraction. The receptors shown here come from a woman aged 25 to 45 in good health.

This chain connects TRBV5-1 to TRBJ2-2, with a possible D match to TRBD1 (6 bases). V was cut by 4 bases and J by 6 bases, with 13 bases left in between. The CDR3 runs 14 residues. The germline CDR1 and CDR2 sequences are SGHRS and YFSETQ. The DNA of the CDR3 is TGCGCCAGCAGCACAACTACAGGGTCCGGGGAGCTGTTTTTT. It specifies CASSTTTGSGELFF. Drawing the rest from reference TRBV5-1 and TRBJ2-2, the complete variable domain is KAGVTQTPRYLIKTRGQQVTLSCSPISGHRSVSWYQQTPGQGLQFLFEYFSETQRNKGNFPGRFSGRQFSNSRSEMNVSTLELGDSALYLCASSTTTGSGELFFGEGSRLTVL.

The chain couples TRBV4-1 to TRBJ2-3; possible D gene TRBD2, 5 bases. The ends were cut back, 4 bases at V and 2 bases at J, with 22 bases in the middle. The CDR3 spans 18 residues. The V gene's germline CDR1 is MGHRA and CDR2 YSYEKL. CDR3 sequence reads: CASSRLPLASSNTDTQYF. CDR3 sequence (DNA): TGCGCCAGCAGCCGACTACCTTTAGCGAGCTCTAACACAGATACGCAGTATTTT.

This chain links TRBV27 with TRBJ2-7; D perhaps matches TRBD2 (5 bases). V gave up 2 bases and J gave up 6 bases, with 11 bases separating them. The CDR3 is 13 residues long. Germline V CDR1 and CDR2: MNHEY, SMNVEV (reference sequence). CDR3 bases: TGTGCCAGCAGTTTAGCGTCTAGCAGCGAGCAGTACTTC. Amino acid sequence: CASSLASSSEQYF.